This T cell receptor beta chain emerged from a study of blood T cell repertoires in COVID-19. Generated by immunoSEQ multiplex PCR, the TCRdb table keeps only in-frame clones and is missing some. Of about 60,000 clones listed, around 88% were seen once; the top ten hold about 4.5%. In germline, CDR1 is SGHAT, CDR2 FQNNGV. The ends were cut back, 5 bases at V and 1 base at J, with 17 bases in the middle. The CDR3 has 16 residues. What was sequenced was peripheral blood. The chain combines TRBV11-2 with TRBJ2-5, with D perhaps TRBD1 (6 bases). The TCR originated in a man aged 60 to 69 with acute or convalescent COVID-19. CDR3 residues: CASSAFDFRGQETQYF. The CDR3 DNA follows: TGTGCCAGCAGCGCCTTCGACTTCAGGGGCCAAGAGACCCAGTACTTC.